Below are 23 T cell receptor beta chains sequenced from a single sample in a study of T cell repertoires in cytomegalovirus infection (dated by TCRdb to the late 2010s). Sequencing relied on an Illumina HiSeq 1500. Using fastp trimming at Q25 and MiXCR clonotype assembly, TCRdb reanalyzed the public sequencing data and kept in-frame beta chains. Each CDR3 protein appears once, grouped with its most common genes and DNA. Across this sample there are around 120,000 distinct CDR3 sequences, with roughly 9% seen only once. Around a tenth of the sample belongs to the ten largest clones. What was sequenced was PBMCs. Source of these receptors: a human donor in good health (CMV status not recorded). Some clones in this sample may be carry-over from other donors' samples.

This chain connects TRBV29-1 to TRBJ2-5; a weak D match, TRBD2 (6 bases). V was clipped by 3 bases and J by 5 bases, with 10 bases between them. The CDR3 consists of 12 residues. Germline assignment: CDR1 SQVTM and CDR2 ANQGSEA. The CDR3 nucleotides read TGCAGCGTTGAGGAGGGCTGGGAGACCCAGTACTTC. Translated: CSVEEGWETQYF. The whole variable domain, filled in from reference TRBV29-1 and TRBJ2-5, reads SAVISQKPSRDICQRGTSLTIQCQVDSQVTMMFWYRQQPGQSLTLIATANQGSEATYESGFVIDKFPISRPNLTFSTLTVSNMSPEDSSIYLCSVEEGWETQYFGPGTRLLVL.

This clonotype was recorded at least ten times. The chain recombines TRBV5-4 with TRBJ2-1, with 11 bases fitting TRBD2. CDR1 is SGHNT and CDR2 is YYREEE in the germline V gene (reference sequence). This CDR3 is built from 13 residues. Losses at the gene ends were 2 bases for V and 13 bases for J; bases not matched to a gene: 5. This CDR3 reads CASSFSGGARQFF. In nucleotides, the CDR3 is TGTGCCAGCAGCTTTAGCGGGGGGGCCCGTCAGTTCTTC. Using reference TRBV5-4 and TRBJ2-1 for the parts outside the CDR3, the full variable domain is ETGVTQSPTHLIKTRGQQVTLRCSSQSGHNTVSWYQQALGQGPQFIFQYYREEENGRGNFPPRFSGLQFPNYSSELNVNALELDDSALYLCASSFSGGARQFFGPGTRLTVL.

This clonotype was seen at least ten times. The V call is TRBV7-2, the J call TRBJ1-1, with 9 bases that match TRBD1. Per the germline V gene, CDR1 is SGHTA and CDR2 is FQGNSA. J lost 1 base, V lost 5 bases, and 5 bases had no gene match. The CDR3 consists of 15 residues. The CDR3 reads CASSPTGGANTEAFF. As DNA, the CDR3 is TGTGCCAGCAGCCCCACAGGGGGCGCGAACACTGAAGCTTTCTTT.

This clonotype was seen only a few times. This chain links TRBV12-3 or TRBV12-4 with TRBJ2-1, with D tentatively TRBD1 or TRBD2 (7 bases each). Trimming took 5 bases from V and 0 from J, leaving 14 bases between them. The CDR3 covers 16 residues. The CDR3 region is CASSRTRGGSYNEQFF. CDR3 nucleotide sequence: TGTGCCAGCAGTCGGACCAGGGGGGGCTCCTACAATGAGCAGTTCTTC.

This clonotype was observed at least ten times. V is TRBV28 and J is TRBJ2-3; D is uncertain. Germline V lookup: CDR1 MDHEN, CDR2 SYDVKM. The CDR3 runs to 14 residues. Trimming left V 2 bases short and J 9 bases short, with 15 bases between. This chain's CDR3 is CASSLGGGMRTQYF. CDR3 DNA: TGTGCCAGCAGTTTAGGTGGTGGCATGCGGACGCAGTATTTT.

The chain couples TRBV11-2 to TRBJ2-3; perhaps D is TRBD1 or TRBD2 (5 bases each). Germline V gene lookup returns CDR1 SGHAT and CDR2 FQNNGV. The CDR3 covers 15 residues. Trimming left V 5 bases short and J 3 bases short, with 15 bases between. CDR3 protein: CASSPGWGPTDTQYF. The CDR3 nucleotides read TGTGCCAGCAGCCCCGGATGGGGACCTACAGATACGCAGTATTTT.

This clonotype was recorded many times. CDR3 amino acids: CSAEKTVSYEQYF. For the CDR3, the DNA is TGCAGTGCTGAAAAGACGGTCTCCTACGAGCAGTACTTC. The genes are TRBV20-1 and TRBJ2-7; D gene unclear. Trimming removed 5 bases from V and 0 bases from J, with 11 bases in between. Germline-derived CDR1 and CDR2 are DFQATT and SNEGSKA (reference sequence). CDR3 length: 13 amino acids.

The genes are TRBV20-1 and TRBJ1-6; D is unresolved. The CDR3 has 14 residues. V was cut by 5 bases and J by 5 bases, with 13 bases left in between. Germline V CDR1 and CDR2: DFQATT, SNEGSKA (reference sequence). As DNA, the CDR3 is TGCAGTGCTCGGGGAACAGTAGATAATTCACCCCTCCACTTT. As protein: CSARGTVDNSPLHF.

This clonotype showed up many times. The chain links TRBV7-8 to TRBJ2-4; the D gene is possibly TRBD1 (7 bases). Germline assignment: CDR1 SGHVS and CDR2 FQNEAQ. This CDR3 region has 18 residues. Trimming cost V 1 base and J 1 base, with 17 bases left between them. The CDR3 bases are TGTGCCAGCAGCTTAGGAGGGGCAGGGGGGCTTGCCAAAAACATTCAGTACTTC. Translation gives CASSLGGAGGLAKNIQYF.

Ten or more counts support this clonotype. The chain employs TRBV6-4 and TRBJ1-1; D remains unclear. This CDR3 contains 14 residues. Looked up from germline, CDR1 is MRHNA and CDR2 is SNTAGT. Trimming stripped 4 bases from V and 1 base from J, with 10 bases between. In nucleotides, the CDR3 is TGTGCCAGCAGTGTAGGCCATGGGAACACTGAAGCTTTCTTT. It specifies CASSVGHGNTEAFF.

This clonotype appeared a single time. This may arise from a read error, as a much more abundant clone is one base away. The chain couples TRBV7-2 to TRBJ1-1; TRBD1 matches 9 bases. The CDR3 extends over 15 amino acids. Trimming took 4 bases from V and 4 from J; bases not matched to a gene: 7. Germline V gives CDR1 SGHTA, CDR2 FQGNSA. CDR3 loop: CASSSDRGSVTEAFF. CDR3 in DNA: TGTGCCAGCAGCTCCGACAGGGGGTCGGTCACTGAAGCTTTCTTT.

This clonotype has a count of ten or more. The rearrangement uses TRBV19 and TRBJ1-3, with D possibly being TRBD1 (6 bases). CDR3 length: 16 residues. The ends were cut back, 6 bases at V and 5 bases at J, with 20 bases in the middle. Germline lookup yields CDR1 LNHDA and CDR2 SQIVND (reference sequence). CDR3 bases: TGTGCCAGTAGGAGGTCCGGACAGAAACCCAGAAACACCATATATTTT. Translated: CASRRSGQKPRNTIYF.

This clonotype appeared a few times. V and J are TRBV2 and TRBJ2-7; 10 bases map to TRBD1. The CDR3 totals 14 residues. Trimming removed 6 bases from V and 6 bases from J; junction bases left unmatched: 8. Looked up from germline, CDR1 is SNHLY and CDR2 is FYNNEI. In DNA, the CDR3 is TGTGCCAGCAGCGCCGGGACAGGGGACGGCGAGCAGTACTTC. As protein: CASSAGTGDGEQYF.

The table lists this clonotype with many counts. The V and J genes are TRBV5-5 and TRBJ1-5; unclear D gene. Germline loops: CDR1 SGHKS, CDR2 YYEKEE (reference sequence). The CDR3 has 16 amino acids. Trimming pared 4 bases from V and 0 bases from J, leaving 14 bases between. CDR3 DNA sequence: TGTGCCAGCAGCGCCGCTACCAGTGTTAGCAATCAGCCCCAGCATTTT. Its translation is CASSAATSVSNQPQHF.

This clonotype was counted many times. V usage is TRBV19 and J usage is TRBJ1-2; no firm D call. Germline lookup yields CDR1 LNHDA and CDR2 SQIVND (reference sequence). CDR3 length: 14 residues. V was shortened by 5 bases and J by 2 bases, with 12 bases between the two germline ends. CDR3 bases: TGTGCCAGTAGTTCTCTGGGTGACAACTATGGCTACACCTTC. Translation: CASSSLGDNYGYTF.

On this clonotype: This may be a read error: a much more frequent sequence differs by one nucleotide. The chain uses TRBV25-1 and TRBJ1-6, with D perhaps TRBD1 (5 bases). The length of the CDR3 is 15 residues. Between the trimmed V and J ends, which lost 5 bases and 5 bases, there was a span of 13 bases. Per germline, CDR1 MGHDK and CDR2 SYGVNS. CDR3 DNA: TGTGCCAGCAGTCCTGGGGCAGGACATAATTCACCCCTCCACTTT. This sequence encodes CASSPGAGHNSPLHF.

There are many counts of this clonotype. The rearrangement links TRBV4-1 to TRBJ1-1; TRBD1 is a possible D gene (6 bases). The CDR3 loop spans 13 amino acids. Trimming cost V 4 bases and J 6 bases, with 12 bases left between them. Germline assignment: CDR1 MGHRA and CDR2 YSYEKL. The CDR3 DNA sequence: TGCGCCAGCAGCCGCACAGGGTCTCCTGAAGCTTTCTTT. Protein: CASSRTGSPEAFF.

This clonotype came up many times. The chain recombines TRBV7-8 with TRBJ2-5; TRBD2 aligns across 7 bases. The germline gives CDR1 SGHVS, CDR2 FQNEAQ. The CDR3 has 20 amino acids. J lost 1 base, V lost 1 base, and 18 bases had no gene match. The CDR3 region has the DNA TGTGCCAGCAGCTTAGGCCAGAGGACAATCAGTCTAGCGGTCCAAGAGACCCAGTACTTC. This codes for CASSLGQRTISLAVQETQYF.

This clonotype was found many times. The J gene is TRBJ2-1, the V gene TRBV7-8; 9 nucleotides line up with TRBD2. Germline-derived CDR1 and CDR2 are SGHVS and FQNEAQ. The CDR3 runs to 17 residues. Trimming removed 0 bases from V and 9 bases from J; junction bases left unmatched: 12. The CDR3 DNA reads as TGTGCCAGCAGCTTAGCGAGGATAGCGGGGGACCGGTCTGAGCAGTTCTTC. Its protein is CASSLARIAGDRSEQFF.

In this sample, this clonotype turned up many times. The chain couples TRBV5-5 to TRBJ1-1, with 10 nucleotides matching TRBD1. Germline lookup yields CDR1 SGHKS and CDR2 YYEKEE (reference sequence). This CDR3 has 15 residues. V lost 4 bases and J lost 9; bases outside the gene matches: 12. The CDR3 reads CASSLDRGRGTKAFF. For the CDR3, the DNA is TGTGCCAGCAGCCTAGACAGGGGGCGAGGAACGAAAGCTTTCTTT.

As regards this clonotype: One base away lies a much larger clone, so this may be a sequencing read error. The V call is TRBV7-4, the J call TRBJ2-2, with TRBD2 matching 11 bases. In germline, CDR1 is SGHVT, CDR2 SQSDAQ. CDR3 length equals 16 residues. Here the CDR3 DNA reads TGTGGCAGCAGCCTCGGACTAGCGGGGAACACCGGGGAGCTGTTTTTT. Translated, it gives CGSSLGLAGNTGELFF.

This clonotype was seen repeatedly, ten times or more. V gene TRBV7-2 combines with J gene TRBJ2-5; possible D gene TRBD2, 6 bases. The germline V gene has CDR1 SGHTA and CDR2 FQGNSA. Trimming removed 4 bases at V and 1 base at J, with 16 bases between. The CDR3 runs 16 residues. For the CDR3, the DNA is TGTGCCAGCAGCTCGGAAGGAGGGTTGAGCCAAGAGACCCAGTACTTC. Its translation: CASSSEGGLSQETQYF.

This clonotype was seen a handful of times. The CDR3 coding sequence is TGTGCCAGCTCCGACACGGGGTTGGTCGATACGCAGTATTTT. It codes for CASSDTGLVDTQYF. This sequence joins TRBV18 and TRBJ2-3, with D possibly being TRBD2 (5 bases). Germline assignment: CDR1 KGHSH and CDR2 LQKENI. The CDR3 length is 14 residues. The V end lost 6 bases, the J end lost 6 bases, and 16 bases lay between the germline ends.